This TCR beta chain was recovered during a study of T cell repertoires in cytomegalovirus infection. Study as a whole: TCR beta signatures that were public indicated CMV infection and matching HLA type.

MiXCR, applied by TCRdb to the reads, yields one record per CDR3 protein. This table holds 300,000 to 450,000 distinct CDR3 sequences, 15% to 20% found once. Study-wide findings and caveats: The study found HLA-C-restricted CMV-specific TCR beta clonotypes dominating the ex vivo response.

The CDR3 covers 12 residues. CDR1 is LNHDA, CDR2 SQIVND, per germline (reference sequence). The V end lost 3 bases, the J end lost 10 bases, and 10 bases lay between the germline ends. As for this clonotype: The antigen remains unidentified.

The chain combines TRBV19 with TRBJ1-5, with D unclear. This TCR was recovered from a human donor in good health (CMV status not recorded). Some clones in this sample may be carry-over from other donors' samples. Specimen: PBMCs. This chain's CDR3 is CASSMALGPQHF. CDR3 nucleotide sequence: TGTGCCAGTAGTATGGCGTTGGGTCCCCAGCATTTT.